Sequencing of this TCR beta chain was carried out in a study of blood T cells in healthy people across ages. Trimming left V 4 bases short and J 5 bases short, with 15 bases between. CDR3 length: 15 residues. Germline V gene data show CDR1 as KGHSH and CDR2 as LQKENI. Alongside a J-beta primer mix, a sample-barcoded 5' primer served in a second PCR lasting roughly 7 to 12 cycles. Using its own MiXCR run on the 5' RACE reads, TCRdb lists one record per CDR3 protein. The data contain around 520,000 distinct CDR3 sequences, roughly a quarter of them singletons. These sequences were also reported in another study, on T cells of mothers and their children. That publication notes: Extraction yielded RNA that went, in full, into cDNA synthesis at around 1.6 ug per 15 ul. Slightly, though not significantly, more overlap was seen in related than in unrelated mother-child pairs. No persistent microchimeric T cell clones were detected at approximately 100 clones per million clonotypes sensitivity.

The rearrangement uses TRBV18 and TRBJ1-5; tentative D call: TRBD1 (5 bases). The sequenced sample was blood. The receptor comes from a boy younger than 10 in good health. The CDR3 loop is CASSRGWGRDQPQHF. The CDR3 region has the DNA TGTGCCAGCTCACGGGGGTGGGGAAGAGATCAGCCCCAGCATTTT.